The 7 T cell receptor beta chains below were found in one sample sequenced in a study of T cells in Graves' hyperthyroidism and ophthalmopathy (dated by TCRdb to about 2019). Library method: multiplex PCR. Sequenced using an Illumina HiSeq 2000. The TCR beta CDR3 regions were amplified from the RNA transcripts. The TCR CDR3 was subjected to a first round of RT-PCR using the HTBI primer set and the Qiagen OneStep RT-PCR kit. TCRdb passed the public sequencing reads through fastp at Q25 and MiXCR, retaining productive beta sequences. Rows matching on CDR3 protein sequence are summarized as one entry with the most common DNA and genes. This sample has 300,000 to 450,000 distinct CDR3 sequences in its table, and approximately 15% of those were observed once. The ten largest clones capture about 10% of the sample. Sequencing used blood. The source is a woman in her sixties or seventies with Graves' hyperthyroidism.

This clonotype was found many times. This chain's CDR3 is CASSLEQRGTEAFF. The CDR3 DNA reads as TGTGCCAGCAGTCTCGAACAGAGAGGCACTGAAGCTTTCTTT. The chain combines TRBV27 with TRBJ1-1; D not certain. CDR3 length: 14 amino acids. Germline lookup yields CDR1 MNHEY and CDR2 SMNVEV (reference sequence). V shed 5 bases and J shed 4 bases, with 14 bases lying between them.

This clonotype was observed at least ten times. This chain joins TRBV12-3 or TRBV12-4 and TRBJ2-2, with 12 positions matching TRBD2. J gave up 3 bases and V 4 bases, and 0 bases lay outside the gene matches. The CDR3 loop spans 15 amino acids. CDR3 nucleotide sequence: TGTGCCAGCAGTTCTAGCGGGAGGGACACCGGGGAGCTGTTTTTT. This codes for CASSSSGRDTGELFF.

This clonotype came up many times. The V and J genes are TRBV24-1 and TRBJ2-1; 15 bases are a match to TRBD2. The J segment lost 7 bases and the V segment lost 9 bases, leaving 3 bases of the junction unmatched. The CDR3 length is 14 residues. Per the germline V gene, CDR1 is KGHDR and CDR2 is SFDVKD. The CDR3, as DNA: TGTGCCACCGACGGACTAGCGGGAGGGAATGAGCAGTTCTTC. Translated, it gives CATDGLAGGNEQFF.

This clonotype was detected a few times. This could be a read error, since a much larger clone is one nucleotide away. This chain connects TRBV27 to TRBJ2-1, with 8 bases fitting TRBD2. CDR1 MNHEY and CDR2 SMNVEV come from the germline V gene (reference sequence). The CDR3 extends over 16 amino acids. The CDR3 here is CATQGAGASSYNEQSF. The CDR3 DNA reads as TGTGCCACTCAAGGAGCGGGAGCAAGCTCCTACAATGAGCAGTCCTTC.

The chain carries TRBV6-1 and TRBJ2-5; possibly TRBD2 for D (6 bases). The CDR3 length is 14 residues. Trimming removed 6 bases from V and 1 base from J, with 12 bases in between. In germline, CDR1 is MNHNS, CDR2 SASEGT. CDR3 sequence (DNA): TGTGCCAGCAGCGTGGGCGGGATCCAAGAGACCCAGTACTTC. Translated: CASSVGGIQETQYF.

This clonotype was counted at least ten times. The chain carries TRBV12-3 or TRBV12-4 and TRBJ2-1; 9 positions match TRBD1. The V and J ends lost 6 bases and 8 bases, in that order; junction bases with no gene match: 8. This CDR3 has 14 residues. The CDR3 spells CASRSTGGSDEQFF. CDR3 bases: TGTGCCAGCAGATCCACAGGGGGCTCCGATGAGCAGTTCTTC.

This clonotype was recorded a few times. This sequence joins TRBV11-2 and TRBJ2-2, with D perhaps assigned TRBD1 or TRBD2 (5 bases each). V gave up 3 bases and J gave up 8 bases, with 10 bases separating them. The CDR3 has 13 amino acids. Germline CDR1 SGHAT, CDR2 FQNNGV. CDR3 coding DNA: TGTGCCAGCAGCTTCCAGGGAGCAGGGGAGCTGTTTTTT. Amino acid sequence: CASSFQGAGELFF.